The present entry profiles one T cell receptor (beta chain) with its context. This specimen belongs to a study of CD8 T cells in Susac syndrome. The CDR3 contains 14 residues. Trimming pared 6 bases from V and 1 base from J, leaving 10 bases between. The germline CDR1 and CDR2 sequences are SNHLY and FYNNEI. An input of about 0.45 to 1 ug of RNA was subjected to reverse transcription using random hexamers. TCRdb analysed the immunoSEQ multiplex PCR reads with MiXCR anew, one entry per CDR3 protein. The sample yields 300,000 to 350,000 distinct CDR3 sequences, just over 90% seen once. The specimen sequenced was CD4+ T cells from PBMCs. This receptor was taken from a human donor with multiple sclerosis. The chain recombines TRBV2 with TRBJ1-5; perhaps TRBD1 as D (6 bases). The chain's CDR3 is CASSAGTSNQPQHF. CDR3 in DNA: TGTGCCAGCAGCGCTGGGACAAGCAATCAGCCCCAGCATTTT. Based on the CDR3 plus reference TRBV2 and TRBJ1-5, the full variable domain is EPEVTQTPSHQVTQMGQEVILRCVPISNHLYFYWYRQILGQKVEFLVSFYNNEISEKSEIFDDQFSVERPDGSNFTLKIRSTKLEDSAMYFCASSAGTSNQPQHFGDGTRLSIL.